The next 11 T cell receptor beta chains were all read from a single sample in a study of T cell responses to AZD1222 COVID-19 vaccine. This table comes from immunoSEQ multiplex PCR, and its TCRdb copy is limited to in-frame clones, with some not included. The sample carries fewer than 50,000 clones, 60% to 85% recorded once. The specimen was peripheral blood, collected on day 0 of AZD1222 vaccination. The source of these receptors is an adult in good health.

The V call is TRBV3-1 (or the pseudogene TRBV3-2), the J call TRBJ1-2; the D gene is possibly TRBD1 (5 bases). The CDR3 is 14 residues long. Trimming stripped 4 bases from V and 2 bases from J, with 11 bases between. Looked up from germline, CDR1 is LGHDT and CDR2 is YNNKEL (reference sequence). In nucleotides, the CDR3 is TGTGCCAGCAGCCCCCTGACAGTCAACTATGGCTACACCTTC. Translation: CASSPLTVNYGYTF.

The chain joins TRBV5-8 to TRBJ1-1; D is unclear. V lost 3 bases, J lost 5 bases, and 11 bases lay in between. CDR3 length: 13 amino acids. Per germline, CDR1 SGHTS and CDR2 YDEGEE. The CDR3 region has the DNA TGTGCCAGCAGCTCGCAACCGGGGACTGAAGCTTTCTTT. It encodes CASSSQPGTEAFF.

The chain links TRBV5-4 to TRBJ2-5, with TRBD2 identical over 8 bases. With 6 bases clipped from V and 6 bases from J, the junction kept 10 bases outside the gene matches. The CDR3 is 14 residues long. Germline CDR1 reads SGHNT; CDR2 reads YYREEE (reference sequence). The CDR3 sequence: CASNRGGEIQTQYF. As DNA, the CDR3 is TGTGCCAGCAACCGGGGGGGGGAGATACAGACCCAGTACTTC.

The chain uses TRBV21-1 and TRBJ1-5. TRBV21-1 is a known pseudogene. This CDR3 region has 18 residues. For the CDR3, the DNA is TGTGCCAGCAGCAAAGAAGGCTACCGCAGGGAGGTGGGTCAGCCCCAGCATTTT. Translation: CASSKEGYRREVGQPQHF.

CDR3 bases: TGTGCCAGCAGCCTCGACAGGCGGGAGACCCAGTACTTC. This encodes CASSLDRRETQYF. The chain uses TRBV25-1 and TRBJ2-5, with D possibly being TRBD1 (6 bases). Per the germline V gene, CDR1 is MGHDK and CDR2 is SYGVNS. This CDR3 is built from 13 residues. V lost 6 bases to trimming and J lost 5 bases, with 13 bases between them.

The V call is TRBV7-7, the J call TRBJ1-5; TRBD1 is a possible D gene (6 bases). CDR1 is SSHAT and CDR2 is FNYEAQ in the germline V gene (reference sequence). Trimming left V 3 bases short and J 4 bases short, with 16 bases between. The CDR3 loop spans 16 amino acids. The CDR3 nucleotides read TGTGCCAGCAGCTTCTCATCAGGGGCCCCGAATCAGCCCCAGCATTTT. This encodes CASSFSSGAPNQPQHF.

The genes are TRBV3-1 (or the pseudogene TRBV3-2) and TRBJ2-7, with D perhaps TRBD2 (6 bases). The CDR3 contains 14 residues. V lost 2 bases to trimming and J lost 3 bases, with 11 bases between them. Germline-derived CDR1 and CDR2 are LGHDT and YNNKEL (reference sequence). The CDR3 here is CASSQRGLYYEQYF. The CDR3 DNA reads as TGTGCCAGCAGCCAAAGAGGACTATACTACGAGCAGTACTTC.

This clone appeared once. The chain recombines TRBV18 with TRBJ1-5, with a possible D match to TRBD1 (6 bases). This CDR3 has 15 residues. Germline loops: CDR1 KGHSH, CDR2 LQKENI. With 3 bases removed from V and 5 bases from J, the gap between germline ends came to 14 bases. For the CDR3, the DNA is TGTGCCAGCTCACCTGGGGACATTAAAGATCAGCCCCAGCATTTT. Amino acid sequence: CASSPGDIKDQPQHF. The full variable domain, its missing parts supplied by reference TRBV18 and TRBJ1-5, is NAGVMQNPRHLVRRRGQEARLRCSPMKGHSHVYWYRQLPEEGLKFMVYLQKENIIDESGMPKERFSAEFPKEGPSILRIQQVVRGDSAAYFCASSPGDIKDQPQHFGDGTRLSIL.

This clone appeared a single time. The chain couples TRBV27 to TRBJ1-1, with D perhaps TRBD1 (5 bases). The V gene lost 8 bases and the J gene lost 5 bases, with 15 bases spanning the gap. This CDR3 comprises 13 residues. Looked up from germline, CDR1 is MNHEY and CDR2 is SMNVEV (reference sequence). The CDR3 DNA reads as TGTGCCAGCCGGGGACCGGGACGGACTGAAGCTTTCTTT. Translation gives CASRGPGRTEAFF.

V is TRBV6-1 and J is TRBJ1-5; 9 bases are a match to TRBD1. With 3 bases clipped from V and 5 bases from J, the junction kept 5 bases outside the gene matches. Per germline, CDR1 MNHNS and CDR2 SASEGT. The CDR3 runs 15 residues. CDR3 sequence reads: CASSEGQGGDQPQHF. The CDR3 DNA follows: TGTGCCAGCAGTGAGGGACAGGGAGGCGATCAGCCCCAGCATTTT.

The chain employs TRBV18 and TRBJ1-5, with 7 bases matching TRBD1. Germline V gene data show CDR1 as KGHSH and CDR2 as LQKENI. After removal of 4 bases from V and 4 bases from J, the junction contained 7 bases not matched to a gene. CDR3 size: 15 residues. The CDR3 DNA sequence: TGTGCCAGCTCACGAACGGGACAGCCGAATCAGCCCCAGCATTTT. This encodes CASSRTGQPNQPQHF. Supplemented by reference TRBV18 and TRBJ1-5, the full variable domain reads NAGVMQNPRHLVRRRGQEARLRCSPMKGHSHVYWYRQLPEEGLKFMVYLQKENIIDESGMPKERFSAEFPKEGPSILRIQQVVRGDSAAYFCASSRTGQPNQPQHFGDGTRLSIL.